This T cell receptor beta chain was observed in a study of blood T cell repertoires in COVID-19. Study overall: The United States, Italy and Spain supplied acute and convalescent COVID-19 samples. T cells, B-cell-depleted T cells, or PBMCs provided the cDNA or gDNA that served as material.

Patients in Seattle were enrolled during active infection, then followed longitudinally. The CDR3 length is 13 residues. Germline loops: CDR1 MDHEN, CDR2 SYDVKM. V trimming: 5 bases; J trimming: 2 bases; junction bases outside the gene matches: 1. In the study's own analysis: Amplification of reference gene primers was used by the study to estimate nucleated cell counts. Profiling relied on immunoSEQ multiplex PCR, and the TCRdb table lists in-frame clones only, not all of them. Clone size and V and J calls were adopted from that table, with D and trimming inferred from the DNA. The table lists roughly 25,000 clones, approximately 80% of them singletons, with around 2.5% in the top ten.

This receptor was identified in an older woman with COVID-19, enrolled during active disease. Sequenced material: peripheral blood. The gene calls are TRBV28 and TRBJ2-7; 9 bases map to TRBD1. CDR3 DNA: TGTGCCAGCAGTACAGGGGGCACCTACGAGCAGTACTTC. Its translation: CASSTGGTYEQYF.